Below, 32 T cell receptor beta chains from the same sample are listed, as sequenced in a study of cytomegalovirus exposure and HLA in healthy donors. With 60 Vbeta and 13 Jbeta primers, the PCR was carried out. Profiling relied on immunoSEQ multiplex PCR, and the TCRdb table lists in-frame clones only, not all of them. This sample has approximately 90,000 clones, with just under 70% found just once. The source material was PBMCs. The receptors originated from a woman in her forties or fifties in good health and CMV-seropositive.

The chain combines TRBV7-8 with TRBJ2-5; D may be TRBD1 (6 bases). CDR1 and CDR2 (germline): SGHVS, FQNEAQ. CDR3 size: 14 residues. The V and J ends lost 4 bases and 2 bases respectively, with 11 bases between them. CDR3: CASSSGAIQETQYF. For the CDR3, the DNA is TGTGCCAGCAGCTCAGGGGCGATACAAGAGACCCAGTACTTC. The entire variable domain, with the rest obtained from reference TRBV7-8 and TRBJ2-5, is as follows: GAGVSQSPRYKVAKRGQDVALRCDPISGHVSLFWYQQALGQGPEFLTYFQNEAQLDKSGLPSDRFFAERPEGSVSTLKIQRTQQEDSAVYLCASSSGAIQETQYFGPGTRLLVL.

The CDR3 sequence is CASSGALNTGELFF. The CDR3 coding sequence is TGCGCCAGCAGTGGCGCCTTAAACACCGGGGAGCTGTTTTTT. This chain uses TRBV10-1 with TRBJ2-2; no firm D call. V was trimmed by 4 bases and J by 2 bases, leaving 8 bases between them. Per germline, CDR1 WNHNN and CDR2 SYGVQD (reference sequence). CDR3 size: 14 residues.

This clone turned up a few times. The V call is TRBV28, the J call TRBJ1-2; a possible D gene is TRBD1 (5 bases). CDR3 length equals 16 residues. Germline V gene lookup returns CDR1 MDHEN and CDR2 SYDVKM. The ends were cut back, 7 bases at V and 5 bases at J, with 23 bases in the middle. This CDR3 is CASTHLRGEGFYGYTF. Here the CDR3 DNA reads TGTGCCAGCACCCATCTTCGGGGGGAAGGTTTTTATGGCTACACCTTC.

Written as DNA, the CDR3 is TGTGCCAGCAACCTCGGGGGGCGAGCTTTCTTT. It translates to CASNLGGRAFF. V is TRBV2 and J is TRBJ1-1; a possible D gene is TRBD1 (6 bases). Trimming cost V 7 bases and J 10 bases, with 13 bases left between them. The germline CDR1 and CDR2 sequences are SNHLY and FYNNEI. The CDR3 contains 11 residues.

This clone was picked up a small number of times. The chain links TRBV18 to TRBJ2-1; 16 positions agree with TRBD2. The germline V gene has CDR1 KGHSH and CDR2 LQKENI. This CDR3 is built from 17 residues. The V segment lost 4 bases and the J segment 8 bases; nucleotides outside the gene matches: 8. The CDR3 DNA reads TGTGCCAGCTCACTGGAAGGGACTAGCGGGAGGGCCTATGAGCAGTTCTTC. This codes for CASSLEGTSGRAYEQFF.

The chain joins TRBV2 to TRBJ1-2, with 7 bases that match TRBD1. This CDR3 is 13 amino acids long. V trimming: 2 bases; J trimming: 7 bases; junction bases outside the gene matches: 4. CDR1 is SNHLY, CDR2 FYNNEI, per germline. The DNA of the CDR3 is TGTGCCAGCAGTGAATCGGACAGGCCTGGCTACACCTTC. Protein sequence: CASSESDRPGYTF.

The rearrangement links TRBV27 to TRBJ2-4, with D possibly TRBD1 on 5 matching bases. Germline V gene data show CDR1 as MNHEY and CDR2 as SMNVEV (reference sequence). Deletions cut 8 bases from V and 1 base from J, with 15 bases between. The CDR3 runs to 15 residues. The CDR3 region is CASSSGAFAKNIQYF. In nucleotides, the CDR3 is TGTGCCAGCTCCAGTGGGGCTTTCGCCAAAAACATTCAGTACTTC.

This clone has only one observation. This CDR3 reads CASSLGQSYSYEQYF. The DNA for the CDR3 is TGTGCCAGCAGCTTGGGACAGTCCTACTCCTACGAGCAGTACTTC. The genes are TRBV5-5 and TRBJ2-7; maybe TRBD1 (5 bases). Per the germline V gene, CDR1 is SGHKS and CDR2 is YYEKEE (reference sequence). The V and J ends lost 0 bases and 0 bases respectively, with 10 bases between them. The CDR3 runs 15 residues.

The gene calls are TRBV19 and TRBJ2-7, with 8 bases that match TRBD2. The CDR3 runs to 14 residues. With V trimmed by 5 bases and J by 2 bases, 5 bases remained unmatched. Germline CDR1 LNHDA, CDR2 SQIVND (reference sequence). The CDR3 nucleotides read TGTGCCAGTAGTTATAGCGGGACTGCCTACGAGCAGTACTTC. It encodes CASSYSGTAYEQYF.

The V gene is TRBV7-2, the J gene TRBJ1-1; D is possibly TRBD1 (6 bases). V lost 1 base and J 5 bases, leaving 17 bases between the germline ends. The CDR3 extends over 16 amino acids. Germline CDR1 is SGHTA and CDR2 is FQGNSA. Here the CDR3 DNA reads TGTGCCAGCAGCTTAGACAGGTCTACAAGGGGGACTGAAGCTTTCTTT. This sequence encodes CASSLDRSTRGTEAFF.

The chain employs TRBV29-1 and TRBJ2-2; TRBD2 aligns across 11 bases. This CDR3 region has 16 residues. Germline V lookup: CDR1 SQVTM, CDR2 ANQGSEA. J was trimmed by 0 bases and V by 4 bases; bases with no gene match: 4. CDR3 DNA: TGCAGCGTTGGGCTAGCGGGAGGCACGAACACCGGGGAGCTGTTTTTT. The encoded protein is CSVGLAGGTNTGELFF.

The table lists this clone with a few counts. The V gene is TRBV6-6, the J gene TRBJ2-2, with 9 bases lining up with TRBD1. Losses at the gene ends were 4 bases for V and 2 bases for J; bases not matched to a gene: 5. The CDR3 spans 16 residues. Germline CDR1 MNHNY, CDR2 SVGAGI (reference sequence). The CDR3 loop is CASSWGQGGNTGELFF. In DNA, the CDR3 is TGTGCCAGCAGTTGGGGACAGGGTGGAAACACCGGGGAGCTGTTTTTT.

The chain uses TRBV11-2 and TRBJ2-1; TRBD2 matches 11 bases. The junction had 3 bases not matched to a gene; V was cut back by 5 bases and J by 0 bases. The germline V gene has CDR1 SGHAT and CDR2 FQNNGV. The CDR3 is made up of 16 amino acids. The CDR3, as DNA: TGTGCCAGCAGCAGAACTAGCGGGAGCTCCTACAATGAGCAGTTCTTC. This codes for CASSRTSGSSYNEQFF.

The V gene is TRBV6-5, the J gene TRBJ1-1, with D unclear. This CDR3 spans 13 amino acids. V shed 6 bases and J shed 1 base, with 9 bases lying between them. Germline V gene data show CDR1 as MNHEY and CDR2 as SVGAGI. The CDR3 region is CASRALGNTEAFF. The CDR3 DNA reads TGTGCCAGCAGGGCACTAGGGAACACTGAAGCTTTCTTT.

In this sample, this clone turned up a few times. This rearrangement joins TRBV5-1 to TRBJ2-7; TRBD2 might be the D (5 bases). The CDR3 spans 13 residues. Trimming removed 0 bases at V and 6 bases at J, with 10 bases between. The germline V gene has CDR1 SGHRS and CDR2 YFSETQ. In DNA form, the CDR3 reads TGCGCCAGCAGCTTGGCCATTGGGAGCGAGCAGTACTTC. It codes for CASSLAIGSEQYF.

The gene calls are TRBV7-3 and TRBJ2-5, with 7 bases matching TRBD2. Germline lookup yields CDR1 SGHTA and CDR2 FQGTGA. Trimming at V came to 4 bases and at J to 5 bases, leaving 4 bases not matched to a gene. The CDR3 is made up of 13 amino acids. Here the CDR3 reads CASSSLATETQYF. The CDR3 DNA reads TGTGCCAGCAGCTCACTAGCGACGGAGACCCAGTACTTC. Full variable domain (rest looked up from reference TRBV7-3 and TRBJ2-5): GAGVSQTPSNKVTEKGKYVELRCDPISGHTALYWYRQSLGQGPEFLIYFQGTGAADDSGLPNDRFFAVRPEGSVSTLKIQRTERGDSAVYLCASSSLATETQYFGPGTRLLVL.

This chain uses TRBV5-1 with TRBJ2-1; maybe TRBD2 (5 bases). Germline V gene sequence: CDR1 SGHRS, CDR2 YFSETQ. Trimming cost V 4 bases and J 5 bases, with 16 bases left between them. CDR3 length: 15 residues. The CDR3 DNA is TGCGCCAGCAGCCTCGCTTCGAGGGAAAACAATGAGCAGTTCTTC. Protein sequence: CASSLASRENNEQFF.

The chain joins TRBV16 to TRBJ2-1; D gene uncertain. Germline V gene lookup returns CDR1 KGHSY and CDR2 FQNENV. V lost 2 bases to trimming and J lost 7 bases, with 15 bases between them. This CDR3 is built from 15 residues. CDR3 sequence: CASSQARVAENEQFF. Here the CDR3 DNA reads TGTGCCAGCAGCCAAGCACGGGTCGCGGAGAATGAGCAGTTCTTC.

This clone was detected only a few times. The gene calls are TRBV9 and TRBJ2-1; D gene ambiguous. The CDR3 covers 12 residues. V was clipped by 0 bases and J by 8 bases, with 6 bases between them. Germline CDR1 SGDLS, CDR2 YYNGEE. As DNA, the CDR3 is TGTGCCAGCAGCGTAGATGTAGATGAGCAGTTCTTC. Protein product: CASSVDVDEQFF.

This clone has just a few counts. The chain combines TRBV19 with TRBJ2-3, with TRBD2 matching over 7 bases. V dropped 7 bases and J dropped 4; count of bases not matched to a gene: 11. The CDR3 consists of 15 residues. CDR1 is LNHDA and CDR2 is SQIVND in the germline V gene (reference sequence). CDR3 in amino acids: CASTVVGGSADTQYF. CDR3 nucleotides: TGTGCCAGTACCGTAGTTGGCGGGAGCGCAGATACGCAGTATTTT.

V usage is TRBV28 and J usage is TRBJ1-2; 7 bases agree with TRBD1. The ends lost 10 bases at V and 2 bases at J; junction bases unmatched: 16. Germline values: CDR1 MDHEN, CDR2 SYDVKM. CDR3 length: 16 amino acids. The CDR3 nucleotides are TGTGCCACAGAACTAAACCAGGGACAGAACAACTATGGCTACACCTTC. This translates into CATELNQGQNNYGYTF.

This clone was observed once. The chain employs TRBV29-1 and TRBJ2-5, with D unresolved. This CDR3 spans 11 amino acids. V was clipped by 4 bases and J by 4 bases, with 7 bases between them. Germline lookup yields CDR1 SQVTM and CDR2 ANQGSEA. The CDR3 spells CSVGEIETQYF. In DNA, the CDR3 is TGCAGCGTTGGCGAGATAGAGACCCAGTACTTC.

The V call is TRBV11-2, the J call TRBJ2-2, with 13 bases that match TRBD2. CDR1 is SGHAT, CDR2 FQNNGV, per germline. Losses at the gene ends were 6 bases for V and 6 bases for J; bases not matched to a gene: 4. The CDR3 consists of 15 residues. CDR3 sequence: CASRRLAGGAGELFF. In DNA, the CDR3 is TGTGCCAGCAGGCGACTAGCGGGAGGCGCCGGGGAGCTGTTTTTT.

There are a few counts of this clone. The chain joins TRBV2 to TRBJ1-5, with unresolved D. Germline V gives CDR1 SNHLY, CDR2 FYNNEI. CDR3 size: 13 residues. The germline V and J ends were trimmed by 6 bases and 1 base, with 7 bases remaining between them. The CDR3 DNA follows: TGTGCCAGCAGCCGGGAGAGCAATCAGCCCCAGCATTTT. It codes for CASSRESNQPQHF.

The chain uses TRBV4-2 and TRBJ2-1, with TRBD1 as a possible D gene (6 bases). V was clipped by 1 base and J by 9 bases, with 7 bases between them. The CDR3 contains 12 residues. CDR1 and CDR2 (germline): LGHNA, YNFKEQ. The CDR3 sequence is CASSQGGLEQFF. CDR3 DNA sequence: TGTGCCAGCAGCCAAGGGGGGCTTGAGCAGTTCTTC.

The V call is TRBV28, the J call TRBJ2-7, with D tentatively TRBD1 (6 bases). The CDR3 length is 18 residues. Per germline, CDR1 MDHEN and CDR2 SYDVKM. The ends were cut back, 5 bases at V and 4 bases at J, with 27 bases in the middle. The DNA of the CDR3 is TGTGCCAGCAGTCCCCGGTTGACAGGCCGAATCAGAGGTTACGAGCAGTACTTC. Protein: CASSPRLTGRIRGYEQYF.

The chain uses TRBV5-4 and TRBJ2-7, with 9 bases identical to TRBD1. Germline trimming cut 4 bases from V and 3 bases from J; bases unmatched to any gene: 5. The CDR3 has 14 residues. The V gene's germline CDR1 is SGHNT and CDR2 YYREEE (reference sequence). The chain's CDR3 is CASSVTGGGYEQYF. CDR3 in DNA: TGTGCCAGCAGCGTTACAGGGGGCGGCTACGAGCAGTACTTC.

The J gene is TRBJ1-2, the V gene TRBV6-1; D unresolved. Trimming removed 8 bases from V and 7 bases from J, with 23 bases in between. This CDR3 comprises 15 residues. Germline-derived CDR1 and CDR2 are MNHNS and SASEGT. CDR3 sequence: CASVPGSLLTTGYTF. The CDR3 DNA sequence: TGTGCCAGCGTCCCCGGGAGTCTACTCACGACTGGCTACACCTTC.

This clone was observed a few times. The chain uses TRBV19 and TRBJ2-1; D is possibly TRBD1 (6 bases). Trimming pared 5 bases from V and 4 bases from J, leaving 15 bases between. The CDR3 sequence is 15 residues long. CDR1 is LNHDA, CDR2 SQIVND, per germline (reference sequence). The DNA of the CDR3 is TGTGCCAGTAGTGATGACAGGCAACAATACAATGAGCAGTTCTTC. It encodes CASSDDRQQYNEQFF.

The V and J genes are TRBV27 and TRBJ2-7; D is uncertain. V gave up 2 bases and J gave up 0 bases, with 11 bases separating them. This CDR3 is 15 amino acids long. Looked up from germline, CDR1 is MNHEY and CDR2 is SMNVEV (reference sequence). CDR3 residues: CASSLVPPSSYEQYF. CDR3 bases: TGTGCCAGCAGTTTAGTCCCCCCGTCCTCCTACGAGCAGTACTTC.

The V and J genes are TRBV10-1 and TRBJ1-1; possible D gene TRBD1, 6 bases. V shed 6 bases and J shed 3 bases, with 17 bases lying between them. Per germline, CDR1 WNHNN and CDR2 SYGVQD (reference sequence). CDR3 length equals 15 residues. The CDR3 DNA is TGCGCCAGCAGCGACCCCAGGGGTCTAGACACTGAAGCTTTCTTT. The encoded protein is CASSDPRGLDTEAFF.

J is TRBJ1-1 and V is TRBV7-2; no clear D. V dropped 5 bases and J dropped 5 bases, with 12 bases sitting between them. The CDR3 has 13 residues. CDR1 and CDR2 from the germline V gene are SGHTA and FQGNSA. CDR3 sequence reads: CASSQTHITEAFF. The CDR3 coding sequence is TGTGCCAGCAGCCAAACCCACATTACTGAAGCTTTCTTT.